Listed here are 4 T cell receptor beta chains from one sample, sequenced in a study of OX40 agonist ivuxolimab in advanced cancers. Generated by immunoSEQ multiplex PCR, the TCRdb table keeps only in-frame clones and is missing some. In the table there are fewer than 40,000 clones, 82% of which are singletons. Sequenced material: CD4+ or CD8+ T cells sorted from blood, taken in a trial of the OX40 agonist ivuxolimab. The receptors were sampled from an adult with an advanced solid tumor such as melanoma, head and neck, liver or kidney cancer.

This chain uses TRBV11-3 with TRBJ2-1; D is possibly TRBD2 (6 bases). The CDR3 is made up of 13 amino acids. Germline assignment: CDR1 SGHNT and CDR2 YENEEA. Trimming left V 3 bases short and J 7 bases short, with 10 bases between. For the CDR3, the DNA is TGTGCCAGCAGCTTGGCTAGCGAAAATGAGCAGTTCTTC. This gives the protein CASSLASENEQFF.

The gene calls are TRBV7-2 and TRBJ2-5, with a tentative D call TRBD1 (5 bases). The J call could be wrong; TRBJ2-7 is a better fit for the DNA end. CDR3 size: 14 residues. Germline loops: CDR1 SGHTA, CDR2 FQGNSA. The CDR3 region is CASSLESGTYEQYF. CDR3 DNA: TGTGCCAGCAGCTTAGAATCAGGGACCTACGAGCAGTACTTC.

This chain links TRBV19 with TRBJ1-1; 10 nucleotides align to TRBD1. The CDR3 has 16 residues. Germline trimming cut 1 base from V and 4 bases from J; bases unmatched to any gene: 6. The V gene's germline CDR1 is LNHDA and CDR2 SQIVND (reference sequence). The CDR3 DNA reads as TGTGCCAGTAGTATAGTTGACAGGGGGCTTGTCACTGAAGCTTTCTTT. Its protein product is CASSIVDRGLVTEAFF.

This clone was seen only a few times. The chain uses TRBV10-3 and TRBJ1-6; D is undetermined. The V end was cut by 3 bases, the J end by 7 bases, with 7 bases between. Germline V lookup: CDR1 ENHRY, CDR2 SYGVKD. The CDR3 length is 13 residues. CDR3 region: CAISERLNSPLHF. CDR3 nucleotide sequence: TGTGCCATCAGTGAACGATTAAATTCACCCCTCCACTTT.